These 30 T cell receptor beta chains came from one sample sequenced in a study of shared clonotypes between healthy human individuals (TCRdb year 2020). Libraries were constructed by the immunoSEQ multiplex PCR assay. TCRdb re-hosts the immuneACCESS table, in-frame sequences only. Its copies lack some clones; in the studies checked, an unresolved V gene accounts for under half of them, and the cause for the rest is not known. Counted in this sample were about 2.1 million clones; around 93% of them appeared once. 1.5% to 2% of the sample rests with the top ten. CD8 naive samples consisted of CD45RO-negative cells that were positively selected for CCR7, yielding a CD45RA+CCR7+ population without TemRA cells. The material sequenced was naive CD8+ T cells from PBMCs. The intended sense of this specimen's cell subset or site label: CD45RA+CCR7+. Receptor source: a young man in good health. Some clones in this sample may be carry-over from other donors' samples.

The J gene is TRBJ2-1, the V gene TRBV28; 9 bases align to TRBD2. Unmatched junction bases numbered 8, after V lost 3 bases and J lost 5 bases. The CDR3 totals 16 residues. The germline CDR1 and CDR2 sequences are MDHEN and SYDVKM. The CDR3 sequence is CASSFSLTSGNNEQFF. CDR3 DNA: TGTGCCAGCAGTTTTAGTCTGACTAGCGGTAACAATGAGCAGTTCTTC.

There are a few counts of this clone. Other nucleotide sequences in the sample specify the same CDR3. This chain connects TRBV2 to TRBJ2-7, with unresolved D. This CDR3 spans 11 amino acids. V lost 6 bases to trimming and J lost 2 bases, with 5 bases between them. Per the germline V gene, CDR1 is SNHLY and CDR2 is FYNNEI. The CDR3 sequence is CASRGTYEQYF. In DNA, the CDR3 is TGTGCCAGCAGGGGAACCTACGAGCAGTACTTC.

The chain recombines TRBV4-3 with TRBJ2-5; 8 nucleotides agree with TRBD1. CDR1 and CDR2 (germline): LGHNA, YSLEER. V dropped 4 bases and J dropped 4; count of bases not matched to a gene: 5. This CDR3 spans 14 amino acids. The CDR3 sequence: CASSLQGQAETQYF. The CDR3, as DNA: TGCGCCAGCAGCCTCCAGGGACAGGCAGAGACCCAGTACTTC.

The chain combines TRBV27 with TRBJ2-3; unclear D gene. The CDR3 runs to 12 residues. Trimming pared 6 bases from V and 4 bases from J, leaving 8 bases between. CDR1 MNHEY and CDR2 SMNVEV come from the germline V gene (reference sequence). The CDR3 DNA follows: TGTGCCAGCAGCTCCTCAGCAGATACGCAGTATTTT. It specifies CASSSSADTQYF.

The CDR3 DNA is TGTGCCAGCAGCCCCCCAGTGTCAGGGGCTTTCTTT. This gives the protein CASSPPVSGAFF. The chain has TRBV7-9 and TRBJ1-1, with D perhaps TRBD1 (5 bases). Trimming shortened V by 5 bases and J by 11 bases, and 15 bases separated the two germline ends. The CDR3 loop spans 12 amino acids. The V gene's germline CDR1 is SEHNR and CDR2 FQNEAQ (reference sequence).

On this clone itself: In the same sample, other DNA sequences code for this CDR3. The chain links TRBV5-1 to TRBJ2-7; tentatively, D is TRBD1 or TRBD2 (6 bases each). The CDR3 consists of 12 residues. Trimming cost V 2 bases and J 6 bases, with 9 bases left between them. Germline-derived CDR1 and CDR2 are SGHRS and YFSETQ. DNA of the CDR3: TGCGCCAGCAGCTTACAGGGAGGCGAGCAGTACTTC. Encoded protein: CASSLQGGEQYF.

The chain combines TRBV4-1 with TRBJ2-1; TRBD1 or TRBD2 may be the D gene (5 bases each). The CDR3 contains 12 residues. Trimming took 3 bases from V and 8 from J, leaving 8 bases between them. Germline V lookup: CDR1 MGHRA, CDR2 YSYEKL. The CDR3 DNA follows: TGCGCCAGCAGCCACCGGGACCATGAGCAGTTCTTC. Amino acids: CASSHRDHEQFF.

The CDR3 reads CSVEDTGTGGRNEQFF. The CDR3 DNA sequence: TGCAGCGTTGAAGACACCGGGACAGGGGGGAGAAATGAGCAGTTCTTC. The J gene is TRBJ2-1, the V gene TRBV29-1, with 11 bases identical to TRBD1. The germline gives CDR1 SQVTM, CDR2 ANQGSEA. This CDR3 has 16 amino acids. J gave up 7 bases and V 0 bases, and 8 bases lay outside the gene matches.

As for this clone: The sample contains more than one DNA sequence encoding this CDR3. This chain links TRBV27 with TRBJ1-1; 8 nucleotides line up with TRBD1. Germline values: CDR1 MNHEY, CDR2 SMNVEV (reference sequence). The CDR3 covers 15 residues. The V and J ends lost 0 bases and 4 bases, in that order; junction bases with no gene match: 4. DNA for the CDR3: TGTGCCAGCAGTTTATCCACAGGGGGACGCACTGAAGCTTTCTTT. It yields the protein CASSLSTGGRTEAFF.

The chain is built from TRBV28 and TRBJ2-3, with 13 bases fitting TRBD2. This CDR3 spans 17 amino acids. Looked up from germline, CDR1 is MDHEN and CDR2 is SYDVKM. V lost 6 bases to trimming and J lost 4 bases; unmatched junction nucleotides: 10. CDR3 DNA sequence: TGTGCCAGCAGGCGTCCGGGACTAGCGGGATGGTCAGATACGCAGTATTTT. Its translation: CASRRPGLAGWSDTQYF.

This sequence joins TRBV28 and TRBJ1-1, with D maybe TRBD1 (5 bases). V was shortened by 3 bases and J by 0 bases, with 11 bases between the two germline ends. The germline V gene encodes CDR1 MDHEN and CDR2 SYDVKM. The CDR3 sequence is 15 residues long. The CDR3 protein is CASSFGSGMNTEAFF. The DNA for the CDR3 is TGTGCCAGCAGTTTCGGCTCAGGGATGAACACTGAAGCTTTCTTT.

This chain uses TRBV4-3 with TRBJ1-3; a weak D match, TRBD1 (5 bases). The ends were cut back, 1 base at V and 3 bases at J, with 19 bases in the middle. CDR1 is LGHNA and CDR2 is YSLEER in the germline V gene. This CDR3 region has 18 residues. The chain's CDR3 is CASSQGRRTGLYGNTIYF. Here the CDR3 DNA reads TGCGCCAGCAGCCAAGGGAGAAGAACAGGCCTTTATGGAAACACCATATATTTT.

Turning to this clone: A junction boundary mismatches the germline segment, possibly from a read error. The V and J genes are TRBV25-1 and TRBJ2-7, with D uncertain. The germline V gene has CDR1 MGHDK and CDR2 SYGVNS. The length of the CDR3 is 10 residues. The CDR3 spells CATSGYEQYF. The CDR3 nucleotides read TGTGCCACCAGTGGCTACGAGCAGTACTTC.

The chain combines TRBV2 with TRBJ2-7, with D uncertain. Germline lookup yields CDR1 SNHLY and CDR2 FYNNEI. With 8 bases removed from V and 0 bases from J, the gap between germline ends came to 11 bases. The CDR3 consists of 13 residues. CDR3 nucleotide sequence: TGTGCCAGCTCGACGGCCAGCTCCTACGAGCAGTACTTC. Its translation is CASSTASSYEQYF.

V usage is TRBV6-1 and J usage is TRBJ1-5; a possible D gene is TRBD1 (5 bases). Trimming removed 3 bases from V and 9 bases from J, with 6 bases in between. Germline CDR1 and CDR2: MNHNS and SASEGT. The CDR3 contains 11 residues. CDR3 residues: CASSDGGPQHF. The CDR3 DNA sequence: TGTGCCAGCAGTGACGGGGGGCCCCAGCATTTT.

The chain links TRBV27 to TRBJ2-7; 7 nucleotides match TRBD1. This CDR3 is built from 14 residues. Losses at the gene ends were 6 bases for V and 3 bases for J; bases not matched to a gene: 8. Germline CDR1 is MNHEY and CDR2 is SMNVEV (reference sequence). The CDR3 DNA is TGTGCCAGCAGGGAACAGACAGGGTACTACGAGCAGTACTTC. Translated, it gives CASREQTGYYEQYF.

The table lists this clone with a count of one. The rearrangement links TRBV6-6 to TRBJ1-2; D remains ambiguous. The CDR3 runs 13 residues. Germline CDR1 reads MNHNY; CDR2 reads SVGAGI (reference sequence). V lost 2 bases and J 0 bases, leaving 4 bases between the germline ends. The CDR3 protein is CASSYSTNYGYTF. For the CDR3, the DNA is TGTGCCAGCAGTTACAGTACTAACTATGGCTACACCTTC.

This chain connects TRBV19 to TRBJ1-1, with 7 bases lining up with TRBD1. Germline V gene data show CDR1 as LNHDA and CDR2 as SQIVND (reference sequence). V dropped 6 bases and J dropped 0; count of bases not matched to a gene: 4. The CDR3 is 14 amino acids. The CDR3 loop is CASRWDRMNTEAFF. DNA for the CDR3: TGTGCCAGTAGATGGGACAGAATGAACACTGAAGCTTTCTTT.

The chain links TRBV7-6 to TRBJ2-7; tentative D call: TRBD1 (6 bases). This CDR3 region has 16 residues. The germline gives CDR1 SGHVS, CDR2 FNYEAQ. Trimming removed 5 bases from V and 4 bases from J, with 21 bases in between. CDR3 loop: CASSQGLQNGAYEQYF. The CDR3 nucleotides read TGTGCCAGCAGCCAGGGGCTACAGAACGGAGCGTACGAGCAGTACTTC.

This clone was seen a single time. The chain employs TRBV9 and TRBJ2-7; D might be TRBD2 (6 bases). The ends were cut back, 0 bases at V and 2 bases at J, with 12 bases in the middle. Germline loops: CDR1 SGDLS, CDR2 YYNGEE. The CDR3 extends over 15 amino acids. The CDR3: CASSVGIAVTYEQYF. CDR3 in DNA: TGTGCCAGCAGCGTAGGAATAGCGGTGACCTACGAGCAGTACTTC. The variable domain in full, completed from reference TRBV9 and TRBJ2-7, reads DSGVTQTPKHLITATGQRVTLRCSPRSGDLSVYWYQQSLDQGLQFLIQYYNGEERAKGNILERFSAQQFPDLHSELNLSSLELGDSALYFCASSVGIAVTYEQYFGPGTRLTVT.

The J gene is TRBJ2-2, the V gene TRBV11-2, with 11 nucleotides matching TRBD2. The V and J ends lost 8 bases and 5 bases, in that order; junction bases with no gene match: 19. Looked up from germline, CDR1 is SGHAT and CDR2 is FQNNGV. The CDR3 totals 19 residues. CDR3 in DNA: TGTGCCAGCGGAAGTGACGGGACTAGCGGTACCATGGGAACCGGGGAGCTGTTTTTT. Translation gives CASGSDGTSGTMGTGELFF.

This chain links TRBV27 with TRBJ2-2; TRBD1 is a possible D gene (6 bases). This CDR3 has 15 amino acids. V was cut by 3 bases and J by 5 bases, with 13 bases left in between. Germline V gene lookup returns CDR1 MNHEY and CDR2 SMNVEV (reference sequence). For the CDR3, the DNA is TGTGCCAGCAGTTTGGGGGCGGCTGGGACCGGGGAGCTGTTTTTT. Amino acids: CASSLGAAGTGELFF.

This chain joins TRBV7-2 and TRBJ2-7; D is tentatively TRBD1 or TRBD2 (5 bases each). CDR1 and CDR2 (germline): SGHTA, FQGNSA. The CDR3 length is 14 residues. Trimming removed 4 bases at V and 4 bases at J, with 14 bases between. CDR3 region: CASSYGTDAYEQYF. DNA for the CDR3: TGTGCCAGCAGCTACGGGACGGACGCATACGAGCAGTACTTC.

Only one count was recorded for this clone. CDR3 protein: CASSPRWDGAEQFF. CDR3 bases: TGTGCCAGCAGCCCCCGGTGGGATGGCGCCGAGCAGTTCTTC. The V gene is TRBV7-9, the J gene TRBJ2-1; D not resolved. Trimming pared 5 bases from V and 10 bases from J, leaving 18 bases between. This CDR3 spans 14 amino acids. Germline-derived CDR1 and CDR2 are SEHNR and FQNEAQ (reference sequence).

The gene calls are TRBV9 and TRBJ2-5; 7 bases match TRBD2. Unmatched junction bases numbered 6, after V lost 0 bases and J lost 1 base. The CDR3 has 16 amino acids. Germline V gene sequence: CDR1 SGDLS, CDR2 YYNGEE. This CDR3 reads CASSVEGGSRQETQYF. In DNA form, the CDR3 reads TGTGCCAGCAGCGTAGAAGGCGGGAGTCGCCAAGAGACCCAGTACTTC.

J is TRBJ1-1 and V is TRBV9; no clear D gene. Germline V gene lookup returns CDR1 SGDLS and CDR2 YYNGEE. V was clipped by 4 bases and J by 0 bases, with 10 bases between them. The CDR3 spans 14 residues. The CDR3 coding sequence is TGTGCCAGCAGCAGTGGACTCTTGAACACTGAAGCTTTCTTT. Protein product: CASSSGLLNTEAFF.

The chain carries TRBV6-6 and TRBJ1-2; 9 nucleotides line up with TRBD1. CDR1 and CDR2 from the germline V gene are MNHNY and SVGAGI (reference sequence). This CDR3 spans 14 amino acids. With 2 bases clipped from V and 7 bases from J, the junction kept 5 bases outside the gene matches. The DNA of the CDR3 is TGTGCCAGCAGTTACCTCACAGGGGGCCTTGGCTACACCTTC. Amino acid sequence: CASSYLTGGLGYTF.

This chain's CDR3 is CASSFGGGNNEQFF. CDR3 bases: TGTGCCAGCAGTTTTGGGGGAGGGAATAATGAGCAGTTCTTC. The chain links TRBV28 to TRBJ2-1; 7 bases match TRBD2. Trimming took 3 bases from V and 7 from J; bases not matched to a gene: 6. Germline V gives CDR1 MDHEN, CDR2 SYDVKM. This CDR3 contains 14 residues. Combining the CDR3 with reference TRBV28 and TRBJ2-1 gives the whole variable domain DVKVTQSSRYLVKRTGEKVFLECVQDMDHENMFWYRQDPGLGLRLIYFSYDVKMKEKGDIPEGYSVSREKKERFSLILESASTNQTSMYLCASSFGGGNNEQFFGPGTRLTVL.

The chain combines TRBV7-3 with TRBJ2-7; D might be TRBD2 (6 bases). Trimming removed 2 bases from V and 6 bases from J, with 17 bases in between. Germline V lookup: CDR1 SGHTA, CDR2 FQGTGA. The CDR3 covers 15 residues. CDR3 nucleotide sequence: TGTGCCAGCAGCTTAGGTGCGGGGTTTTTAAGCGAGCAGTACTTC. Translating gives CASSLGAGFLSEQYF.

This clone was detected once. The chain uses TRBV27 and TRBJ2-2, with D possibly matching TRBD2 (5 bases). The length of the CDR3 is 15 residues. The germline V and J ends were trimmed by 6 bases and 0 bases, with 11 bases remaining between them. Germline V CDR1 and CDR2: MNHEY, SMNVEV (reference sequence). The CDR3 coding sequence is TGTGCCAGCAGACCTGGACTGGCGAACACCGGGGAGCTGTTTTTT. The encoded protein is CASRPGLANTGELFF.